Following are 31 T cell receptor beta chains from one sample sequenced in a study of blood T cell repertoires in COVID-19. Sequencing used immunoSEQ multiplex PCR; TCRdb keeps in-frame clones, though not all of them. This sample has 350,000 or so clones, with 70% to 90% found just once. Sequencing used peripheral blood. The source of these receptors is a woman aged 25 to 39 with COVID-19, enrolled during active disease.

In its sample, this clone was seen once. The CDR3 protein is CASSIETGHQPQHF. CDR3 DNA sequence: TGTGCCAGTAGTATAGAGACAGGCCACCAGCCCCAGCATTTT. This chain joins TRBV19 and TRBJ1-5; D is perhaps TRBD1 (6 bases). Germline values: CDR1 LNHDA, CDR2 SQIVND (reference sequence). This CDR3 region has 14 residues. V was clipped by 0 bases and J by 7 bases, with 10 bases between them. Using reference TRBV19 and TRBJ1-5 for the parts outside the CDR3, the full variable domain is DGGITQSPKYLFRKEGQNVTLSCEQNLNHDAMYWYRQDPGQGLRLIYYSQIVNDFQKGDIAEGYSVSREKKESFPLTVTSAQKNPTAFYLCASSIETGHQPQHFGDGTRLSIL.

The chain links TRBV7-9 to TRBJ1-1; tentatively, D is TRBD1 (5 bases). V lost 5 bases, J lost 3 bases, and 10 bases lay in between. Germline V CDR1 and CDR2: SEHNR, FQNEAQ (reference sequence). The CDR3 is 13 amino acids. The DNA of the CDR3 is TGTGCCAGCAGCCCACGGGGGGACACTGAAGCTTTCTTT. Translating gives CASSPRGDTEAFF.

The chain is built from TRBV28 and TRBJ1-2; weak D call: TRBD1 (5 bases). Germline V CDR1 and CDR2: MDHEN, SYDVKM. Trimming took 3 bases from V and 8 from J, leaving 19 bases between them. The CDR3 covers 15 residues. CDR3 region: CASSLIGQFLGGYTF. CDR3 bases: TGTGCCAGCAGTTTGATAGGACAATTTCTGGGAGGCTACACCTTC.

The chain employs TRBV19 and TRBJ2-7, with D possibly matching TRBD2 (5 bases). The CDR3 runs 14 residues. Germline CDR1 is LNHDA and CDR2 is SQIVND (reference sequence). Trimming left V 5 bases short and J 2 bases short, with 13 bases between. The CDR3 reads CASSPREGPYEQYF. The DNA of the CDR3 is TGTGCCAGTAGTCCACGAGAGGGCCCCTACGAGCAGTACTTC.

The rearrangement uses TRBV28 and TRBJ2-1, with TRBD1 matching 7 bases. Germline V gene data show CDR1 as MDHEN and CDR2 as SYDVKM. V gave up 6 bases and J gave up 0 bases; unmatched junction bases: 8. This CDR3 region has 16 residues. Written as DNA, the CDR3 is TGTGCCAGCAGGACGCCGGGACAGAGCTCCTACAATGAGCAGTTCTTC. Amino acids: CASRTPGQSSYNEQFF.

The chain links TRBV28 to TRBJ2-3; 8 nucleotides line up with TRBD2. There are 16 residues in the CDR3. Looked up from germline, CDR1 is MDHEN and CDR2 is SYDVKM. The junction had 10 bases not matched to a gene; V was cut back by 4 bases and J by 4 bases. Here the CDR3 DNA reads TGTGCCAGCAGTTCCCCGATAAGCGGGAGTTCAGATACGCAGTATTTT. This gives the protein CASSSPISGSSDTQYF.

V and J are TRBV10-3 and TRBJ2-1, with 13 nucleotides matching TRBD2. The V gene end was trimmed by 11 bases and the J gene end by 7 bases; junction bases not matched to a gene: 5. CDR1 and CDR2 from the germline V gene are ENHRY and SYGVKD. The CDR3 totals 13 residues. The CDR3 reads CALRTSGSNEQFF. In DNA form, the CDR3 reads TGTGCCCTTCGGACTAGCGGGAGTAATGAGCAGTTCTTC.

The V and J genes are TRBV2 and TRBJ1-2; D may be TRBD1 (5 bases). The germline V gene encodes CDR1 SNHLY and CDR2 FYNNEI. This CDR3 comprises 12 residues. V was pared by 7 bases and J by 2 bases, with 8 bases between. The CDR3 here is CASNQGNYGYTF. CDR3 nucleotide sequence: TGTGCCAGCAACCAGGGAAACTATGGCTACACCTTC.

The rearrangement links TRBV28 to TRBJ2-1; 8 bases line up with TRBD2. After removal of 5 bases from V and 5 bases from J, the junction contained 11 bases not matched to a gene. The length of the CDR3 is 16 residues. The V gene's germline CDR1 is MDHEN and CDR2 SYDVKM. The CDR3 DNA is TGTGCCAGCAGTCCAACTCCCGGACTAGCCGACAATGAGCAGTTCTTC. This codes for CASSPTPGLADNEQFF.

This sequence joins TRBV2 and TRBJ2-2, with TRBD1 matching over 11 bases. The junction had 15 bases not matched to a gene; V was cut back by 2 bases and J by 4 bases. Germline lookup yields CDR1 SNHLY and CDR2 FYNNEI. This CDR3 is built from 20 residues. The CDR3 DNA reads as TGTGCCAGCAGTGAACAGGACAGGGGGCTTCTCGGAGGGAGCACCGGGGAGCTGTTTTTT. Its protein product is CASSEQDRGLLGGSTGELFF.

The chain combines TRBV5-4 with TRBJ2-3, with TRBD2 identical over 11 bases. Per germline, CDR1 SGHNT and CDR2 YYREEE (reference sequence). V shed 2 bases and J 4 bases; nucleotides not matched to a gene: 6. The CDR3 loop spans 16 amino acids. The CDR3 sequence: CASSFSGRGISDTQYF. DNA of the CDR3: TGTGCCAGCAGCTTTAGCGGGAGGGGGATCTCAGATACGCAGTATTTT.

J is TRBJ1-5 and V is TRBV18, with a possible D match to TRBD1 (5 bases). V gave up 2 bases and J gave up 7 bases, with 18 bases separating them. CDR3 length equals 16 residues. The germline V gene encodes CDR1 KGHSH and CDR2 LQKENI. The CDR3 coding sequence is TGTGCCAGCTCACCAATGCAGGTTATGGGGGGACAGCCCCAGCATTTT. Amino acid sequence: CASSPMQVMGGQPQHF.

CDR3 sequence (DNA): TGCGCCAGCAGCTCGAATCCGGAGCGGGCGAGCTACGAGCAGTACTTC. It codes for CASSSNPERASYEQYF. The chain uses TRBV5-1 and TRBJ2-7, with D possibly matching TRBD2 (6 bases). CDR1 is SGHRS and CDR2 is YFSETQ in the germline V gene. Deletions cut 3 bases from V and 3 bases from J, with 19 bases between. The CDR3 runs 16 residues. The entire variable domain, with the rest obtained from reference TRBV5-1 and TRBJ2-7, is as follows: KAGVTQTPRYLIKTRGQQVTLSCSPISGHRSVSWYQQTPGQGLQFLFEYFSETQRNKGNFPGRFSGRQFSNSRSEMNVSTLELGDSALYLCASSSNPERASYEQYFGPGTRLTVT.

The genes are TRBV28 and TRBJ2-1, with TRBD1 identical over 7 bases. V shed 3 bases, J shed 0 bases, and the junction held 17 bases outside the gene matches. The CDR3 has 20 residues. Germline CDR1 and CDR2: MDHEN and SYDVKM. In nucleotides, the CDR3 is TGTGCCAGCAGTTTGTTAGACGACAGGGTGGACACAAGCTCCTACAATGAGCAGTTCTTC. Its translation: CASSLLDDRVDTSSYNEQFF.

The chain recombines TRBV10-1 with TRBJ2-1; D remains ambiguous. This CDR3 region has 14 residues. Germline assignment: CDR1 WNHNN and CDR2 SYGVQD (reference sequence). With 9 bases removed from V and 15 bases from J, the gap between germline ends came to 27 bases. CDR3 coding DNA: TGCGCCAGGGGTCAAGCCCCCCGGGTCCCGGATGTGTTCTTC. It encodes CARGQAPRVPDVFF.

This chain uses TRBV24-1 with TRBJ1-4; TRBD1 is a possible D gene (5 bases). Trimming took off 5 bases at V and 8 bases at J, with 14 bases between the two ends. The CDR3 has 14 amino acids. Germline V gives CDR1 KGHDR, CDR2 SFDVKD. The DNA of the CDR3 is TGTGCCACCAGTGTCGGGCAGGGCGTCGAAAAACTGTTTTTT. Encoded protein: CATSVGQGVEKLFF.

For the CDR3, the DNA is TGTGCCAGCAGCTCCGGGTCCTGGGCCTACGAGCAGTACTTC. It encodes CASSSGSWAYEQYF. V gene TRBV9 combines with J gene TRBJ2-7, with D hard to call. This CDR3 has 14 amino acids. V was cut by 4 bases and J by 2 bases, with 13 bases left in between. The germline gives CDR1 SGDLS, CDR2 YYNGEE.

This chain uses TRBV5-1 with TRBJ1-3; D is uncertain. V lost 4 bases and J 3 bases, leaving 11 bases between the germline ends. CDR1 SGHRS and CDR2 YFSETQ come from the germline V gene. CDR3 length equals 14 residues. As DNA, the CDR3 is TGCGCCAGCAGCCCAGGTCCTTATGGAAACACCATATATTTT. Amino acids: CASSPGPYGNTIYF.

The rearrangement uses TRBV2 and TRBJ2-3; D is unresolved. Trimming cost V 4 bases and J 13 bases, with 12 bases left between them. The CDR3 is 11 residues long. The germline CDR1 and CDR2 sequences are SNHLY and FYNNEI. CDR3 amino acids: CASSGRLEKYF. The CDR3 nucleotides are TGTGCCAGCAGTGGTAGGCTAGAAAAGTATTTT.

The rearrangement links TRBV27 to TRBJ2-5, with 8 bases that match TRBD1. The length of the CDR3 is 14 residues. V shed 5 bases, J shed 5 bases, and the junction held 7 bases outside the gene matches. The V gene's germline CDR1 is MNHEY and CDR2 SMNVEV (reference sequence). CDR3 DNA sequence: TGTGCCAGCAGTCCATCAGGGGGCCGGGAGACCCAGTACTTC. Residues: CASSPSGGRETQYF.

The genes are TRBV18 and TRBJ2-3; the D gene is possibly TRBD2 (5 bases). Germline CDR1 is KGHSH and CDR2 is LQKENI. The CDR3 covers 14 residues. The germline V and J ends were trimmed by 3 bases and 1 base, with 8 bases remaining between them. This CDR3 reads CASSPLRGTDTQYF. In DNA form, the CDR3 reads TGTGCCAGCTCACCTCTGAGGGGCACAGATACGCAGTATTTT.

Here the CDR3 reads CASSLSARGDTEAFF. The CDR3 region has the DNA TGTGCCAGCAGCCTTTCAGCCAGGGGCGACACTGAAGCTTTCTTT. The chain carries TRBV21-1 and TRBJ1-1; TRBD1 is taken as the D call from the table, unchecked against the DNA. TRBV21-1 is deemed a pseudogene. The length of the CDR3 is 15 residues.

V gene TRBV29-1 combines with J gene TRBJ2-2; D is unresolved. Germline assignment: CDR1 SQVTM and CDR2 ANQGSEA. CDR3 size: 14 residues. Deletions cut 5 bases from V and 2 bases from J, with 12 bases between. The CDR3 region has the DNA TGCAGCGTTCTTCGCGCGGTCAACACCGGGGAGCTGTTTTTT. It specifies CSVLRAVNTGELFF.

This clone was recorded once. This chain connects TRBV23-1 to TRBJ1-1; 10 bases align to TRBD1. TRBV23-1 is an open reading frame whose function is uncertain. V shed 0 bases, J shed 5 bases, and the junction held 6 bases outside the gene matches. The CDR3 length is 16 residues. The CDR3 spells CASSQSYGTGVTEAFF. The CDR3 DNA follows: TGCGCCAGCAGTCAATCCTACGGGACAGGGGTTACTGAAGCTTTCTTT.

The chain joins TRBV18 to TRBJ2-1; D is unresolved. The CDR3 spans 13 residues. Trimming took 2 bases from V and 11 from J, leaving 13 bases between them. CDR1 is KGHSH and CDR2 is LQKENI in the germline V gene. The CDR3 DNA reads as TGTGCCAGCTCACCAGGTCTCGACTCCCAGCAGTTCTTC. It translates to CASSPGLDSQQFF.

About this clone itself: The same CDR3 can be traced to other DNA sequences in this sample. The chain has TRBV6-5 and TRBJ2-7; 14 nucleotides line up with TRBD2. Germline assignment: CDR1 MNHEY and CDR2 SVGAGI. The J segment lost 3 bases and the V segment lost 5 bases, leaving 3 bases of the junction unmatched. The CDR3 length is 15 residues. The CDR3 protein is CASSPGTSGSYEQYF. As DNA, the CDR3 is TGTGCCAGCAGTCCCGGGACTAGCGGGAGCTACGAGCAGTACTTC.

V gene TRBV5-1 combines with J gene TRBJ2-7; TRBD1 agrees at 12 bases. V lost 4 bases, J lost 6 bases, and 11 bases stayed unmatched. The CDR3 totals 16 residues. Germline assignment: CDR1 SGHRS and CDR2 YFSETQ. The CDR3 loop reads CASSLGPGQGAGEQYF. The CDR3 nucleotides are TGCGCCAGCAGCCTGGGGCCGGGACAGGGGGCAGGCGAGCAGTACTTC. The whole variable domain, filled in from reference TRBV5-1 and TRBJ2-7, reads KAGVTQTPRYLIKTRGQQVTLSCSPISGHRSVSWYQQTPGQGLQFLFEYFSETQRNKGNFPGRFSGRQFSNSRSEMNVSTLELGDSALYLCASSLGPGQGAGEQYFGPGTRLTVT.

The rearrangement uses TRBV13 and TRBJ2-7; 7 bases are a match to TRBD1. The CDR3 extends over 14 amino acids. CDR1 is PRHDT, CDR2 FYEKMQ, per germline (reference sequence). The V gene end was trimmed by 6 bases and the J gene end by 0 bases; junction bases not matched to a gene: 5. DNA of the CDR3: TGTGCCAGCAGGGAGAACAGGGGCTCCTACGAGCAGTACTTC. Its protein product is CASRENRGSYEQYF.

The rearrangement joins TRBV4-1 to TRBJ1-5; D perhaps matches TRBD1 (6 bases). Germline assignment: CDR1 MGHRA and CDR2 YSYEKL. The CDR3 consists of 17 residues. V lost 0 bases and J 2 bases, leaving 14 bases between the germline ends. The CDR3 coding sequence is TGCGCCAGCAGCCAAGATAATCAGGGGAGTCGCAATCAGCCCCAGCATTTT. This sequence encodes CASSQDNQGSRNQPQHF.

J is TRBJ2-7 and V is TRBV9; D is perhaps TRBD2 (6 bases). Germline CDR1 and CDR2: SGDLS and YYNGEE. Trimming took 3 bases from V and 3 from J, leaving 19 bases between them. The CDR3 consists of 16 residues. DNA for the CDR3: TGTGCCAGCAGCGCCGTTGTTGGCGGCGGGATCTACGAGCAGTACTTC. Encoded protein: CASSAVVGGGIYEQYF.

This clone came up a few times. The chain's CDR3 is CASSDGGGQGTDTQYF. The CDR3 DNA follows: TGTGCCAGCAGTGACGGAGGAGGACAGGGCACAGATACGCAGTATTTT. J is TRBJ2-3 and V is TRBV6-4; TRBD1 agrees at 7 bases. This CDR3 spans 16 amino acids. Germline V gene sequence: CDR1 MRHNA, CDR2 SNTAGT. V shed 2 bases and J 1 base; nucleotides not matched to a gene: 6.